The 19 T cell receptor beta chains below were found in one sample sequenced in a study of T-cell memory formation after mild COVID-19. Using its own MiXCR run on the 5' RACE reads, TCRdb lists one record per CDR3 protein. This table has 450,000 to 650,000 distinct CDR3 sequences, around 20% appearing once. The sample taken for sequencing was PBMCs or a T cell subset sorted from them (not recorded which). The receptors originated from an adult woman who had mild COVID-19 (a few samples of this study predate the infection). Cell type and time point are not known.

CDR3 sequence reads: CASSWPSGGTGELFF. In DNA form, the CDR3 reads TGCGCCAGCAGCTGGCCCAGCGGGGGCACCGGGGAGCTGTTTTTT. The rearrangement uses TRBV5-1 and TRBJ2-2; 8 bases map to TRBD2. CDR3 size: 15 residues. The germline gives CDR1 SGHRS, CDR2 YFSETQ. The V and J ends lost 3 bases and 4 bases, in that order; junction bases with no gene match: 5.

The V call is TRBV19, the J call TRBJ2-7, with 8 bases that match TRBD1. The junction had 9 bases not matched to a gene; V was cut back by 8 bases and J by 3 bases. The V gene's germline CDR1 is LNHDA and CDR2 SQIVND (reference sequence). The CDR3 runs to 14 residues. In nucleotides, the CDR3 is TGTGCCAGTGGATCCGGGACAGGAGGCTACGAGCAGTACTTC. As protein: CASGSGTGGYEQYF.

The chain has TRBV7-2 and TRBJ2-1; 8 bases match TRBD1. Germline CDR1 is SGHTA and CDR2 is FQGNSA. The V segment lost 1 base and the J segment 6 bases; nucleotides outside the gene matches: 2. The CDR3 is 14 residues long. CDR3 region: CASSLGGQANEQFF. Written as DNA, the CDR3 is TGTGCCAGCAGCTTAGGGGGACAGGCCAATGAGCAGTTCTTC.

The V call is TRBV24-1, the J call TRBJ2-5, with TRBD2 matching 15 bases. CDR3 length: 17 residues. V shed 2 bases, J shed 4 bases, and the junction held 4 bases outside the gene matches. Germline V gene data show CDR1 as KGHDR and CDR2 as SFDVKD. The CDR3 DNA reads TGTGCCACCAGTGATTCCGGGACTAGCGGGAGGAGAGAGACCCAGTACTTC. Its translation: CATSDSGTSGRRETQYF.

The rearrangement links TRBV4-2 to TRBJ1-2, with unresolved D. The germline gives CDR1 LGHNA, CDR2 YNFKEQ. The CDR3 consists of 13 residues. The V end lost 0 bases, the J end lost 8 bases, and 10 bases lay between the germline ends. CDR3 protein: CASSQDLRQGYTF. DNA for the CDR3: TGTGCCAGCAGCCAAGATTTGCGTCAGGGCTACACCTTC.

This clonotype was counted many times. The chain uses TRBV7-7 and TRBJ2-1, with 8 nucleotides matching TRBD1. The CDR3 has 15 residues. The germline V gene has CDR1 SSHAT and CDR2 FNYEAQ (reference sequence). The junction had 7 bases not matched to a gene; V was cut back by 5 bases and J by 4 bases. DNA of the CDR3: TGTGCCAGCAGCCCCGGGACAGGTGAATACAATGAGCAGTTCTTC. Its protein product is CASSPGTGEYNEQFF.

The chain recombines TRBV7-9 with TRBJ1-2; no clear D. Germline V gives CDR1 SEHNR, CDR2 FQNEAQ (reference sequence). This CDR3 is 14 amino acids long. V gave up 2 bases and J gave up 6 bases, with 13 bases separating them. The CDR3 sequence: CASSLRVGSNGYTF. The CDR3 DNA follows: TGTGCCAGCAGCTTAAGGGTAGGGAGTAATGGCTACACCTTC.

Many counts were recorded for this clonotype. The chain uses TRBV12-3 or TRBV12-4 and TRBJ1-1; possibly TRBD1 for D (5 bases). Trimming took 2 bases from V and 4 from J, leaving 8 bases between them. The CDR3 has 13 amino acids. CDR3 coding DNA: TGTGCCAGCAGTTTAAACGGGGCCACTGAAGCTTTCTTT. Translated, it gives CASSLNGATEAFF.

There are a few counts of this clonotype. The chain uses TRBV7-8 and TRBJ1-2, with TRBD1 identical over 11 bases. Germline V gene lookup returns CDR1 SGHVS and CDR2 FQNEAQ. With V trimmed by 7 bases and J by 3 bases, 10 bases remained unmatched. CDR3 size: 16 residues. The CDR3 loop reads CASKGAPGQGDYGYTF. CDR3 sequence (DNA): TGTGCCAGCAAAGGAGCCCCGGGACAGGGGGACTATGGCTACACCTTC. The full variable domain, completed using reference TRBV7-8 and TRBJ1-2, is GAGVSQSPRYKVAKRGQDVALRCDPISGHVSLFWYQQALGQGPEFLTYFQNEAQLDKSGLPSDRFFAERPEGSVSTLKIQRTQQEDSAVYLCASKGAPGQGDYGYTFGSGTRLTVV.

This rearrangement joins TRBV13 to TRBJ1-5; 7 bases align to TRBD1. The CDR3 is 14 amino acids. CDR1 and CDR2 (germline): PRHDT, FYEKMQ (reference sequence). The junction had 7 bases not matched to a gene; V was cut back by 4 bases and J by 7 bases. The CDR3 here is CASSSGGGRQPQHF. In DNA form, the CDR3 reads TGTGCCAGCAGCTCAGGAGGGGGCCGACAGCCCCAGCATTTT.

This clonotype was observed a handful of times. CDR3 sequence: CATSDLGLAGGNEQFF. DNA of the CDR3: TGTGCCACCAGTGATTTGGGGCTAGCGGGGGGGAATGAGCAGTTCTTC. The gene calls are TRBV24-1 and TRBJ2-1, with TRBD2 matching 12 bases. This CDR3 is built from 16 residues. V lost 0 bases to trimming and J lost 7 bases; unmatched junction nucleotides: 3. CDR1 KGHDR and CDR2 SFDVKD come from the germline V gene.

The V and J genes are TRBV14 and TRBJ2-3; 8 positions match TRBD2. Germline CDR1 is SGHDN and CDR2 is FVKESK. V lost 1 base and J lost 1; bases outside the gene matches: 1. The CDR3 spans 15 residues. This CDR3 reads CASSQGTSRTDTQYF. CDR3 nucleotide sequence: TGTGCCAGCAGCCAAGGGACTAGCCGCACAGATACGCAGTATTTT.

CDR3 DNA: TGTGCCAGCTTACTAGGGGGCAGCGCCTATGGCTACACCTTC. Residues: CASLLGGSAYGYTF. The chain joins TRBV12-3 or TRBV12-4 to TRBJ1-2; 7 bases are a match to TRBD1. The CDR3 extends over 14 amino acids. J was trimmed by 4 bases and V by 8 bases; bases with no gene match: 10.

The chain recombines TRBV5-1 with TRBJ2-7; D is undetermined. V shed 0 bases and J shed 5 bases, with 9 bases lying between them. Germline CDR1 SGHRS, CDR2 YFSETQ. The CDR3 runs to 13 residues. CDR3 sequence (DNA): TGCGCCAGCAGCTTGGCCCCGTGGGACGAGCAGTACTTC. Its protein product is CASSLAPWDEQYF.

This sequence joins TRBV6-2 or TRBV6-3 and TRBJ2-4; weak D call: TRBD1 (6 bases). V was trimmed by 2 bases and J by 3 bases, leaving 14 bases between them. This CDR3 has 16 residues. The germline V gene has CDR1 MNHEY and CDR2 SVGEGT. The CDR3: CASSYAQGRDKNIQYF. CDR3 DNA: TGTGCCAGCAGTTACGCCCAGGGGCGTGACAAAAACATTCAGTACTTC.

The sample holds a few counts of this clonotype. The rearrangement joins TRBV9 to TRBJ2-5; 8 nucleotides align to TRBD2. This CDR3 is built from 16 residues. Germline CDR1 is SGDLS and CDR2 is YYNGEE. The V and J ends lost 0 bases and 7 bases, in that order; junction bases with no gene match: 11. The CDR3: CASSVGTLSGVGTQYF. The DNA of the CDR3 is TGTGCCAGCAGCGTAGGGACGCTTAGCGGGGTCGGGACCCAGTACTTC. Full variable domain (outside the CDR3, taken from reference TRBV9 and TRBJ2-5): DSGVTQTPKHLITATGQRVTLRCSPRSGDLSVYWYQQSLDQGLQFLIQYYNGEERAKGNILERFSAQQFPDLHSELNLSSLELGDSALYFCASSVGTLSGVGTQYFGPGTRLLVL.

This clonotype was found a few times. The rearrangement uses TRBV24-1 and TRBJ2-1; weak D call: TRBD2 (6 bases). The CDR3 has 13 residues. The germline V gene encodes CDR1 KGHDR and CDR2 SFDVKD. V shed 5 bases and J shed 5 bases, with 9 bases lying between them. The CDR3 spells CATSGGGNNEQFF. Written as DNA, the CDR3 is TGTGCCACCAGTGGAGGAGGGAACAATGAGCAGTTCTTC.

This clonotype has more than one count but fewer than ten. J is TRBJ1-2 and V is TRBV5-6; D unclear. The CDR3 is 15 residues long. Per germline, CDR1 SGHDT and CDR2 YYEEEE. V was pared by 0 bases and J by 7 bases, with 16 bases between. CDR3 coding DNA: TGTGCCAGCAGCTTGGCCTCGGCCTATCTTCGTGGCTACACCTTC. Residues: CASSLASAYLRGYTF. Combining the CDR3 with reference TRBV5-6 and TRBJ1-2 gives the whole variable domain DAGVTQSPTHLIKTRGQQVTLRCSPKSGHDTVSWYQQALGQGPQFIFQYYEEEERQRGNFPDRFSGHQFPNYSSELNVNALLLGDSALYLCASSLASAYLRGYTFGSGTRLTVV.

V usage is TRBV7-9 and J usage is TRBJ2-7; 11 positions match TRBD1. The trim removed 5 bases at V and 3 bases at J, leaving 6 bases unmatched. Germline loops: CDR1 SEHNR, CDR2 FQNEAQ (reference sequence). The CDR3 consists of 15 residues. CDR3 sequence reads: CASSLQDRGLYEQYF. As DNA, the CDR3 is TGTGCCAGCAGCCTCCAGGACAGGGGGCTCTACGAGCAGTACTTC.